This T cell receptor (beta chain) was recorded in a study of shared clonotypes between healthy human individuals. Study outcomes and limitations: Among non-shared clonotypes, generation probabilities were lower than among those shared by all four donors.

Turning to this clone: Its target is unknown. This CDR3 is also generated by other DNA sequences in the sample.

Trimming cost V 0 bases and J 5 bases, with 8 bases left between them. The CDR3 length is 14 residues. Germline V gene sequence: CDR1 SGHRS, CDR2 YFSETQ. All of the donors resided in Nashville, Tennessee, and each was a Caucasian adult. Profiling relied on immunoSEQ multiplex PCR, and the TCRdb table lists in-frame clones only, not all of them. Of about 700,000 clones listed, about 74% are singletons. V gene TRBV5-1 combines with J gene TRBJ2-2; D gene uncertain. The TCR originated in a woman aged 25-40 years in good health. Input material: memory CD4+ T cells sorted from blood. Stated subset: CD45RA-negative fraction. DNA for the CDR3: TGCGCCAGCAGCTTGGGGCAGGTAACCGGGGAGCTGTTTTTT. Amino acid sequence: CASSLGQVTGELFF.